Listed below are T cell receptor beta chains from one sample, sequenced in a study of cytomegalovirus exposure and HLA in healthy donors. Here immunoSEQ multiplex PCR was the method, and the copy in TCRdb shows in-frame clones only, minus some. The table lists under 130,000 clones, about 71% of them singletons, with approximately 3.5% in the top ten. The material sequenced was PBMCs. The receptors come from a woman aged 45-65 years in good health and CMV-seronegative. The CDR3 runs from the conserved cysteine through the conserved F or W. D genes are given only for firm matches. Expanded clones are given a class, and other clones once, few, many or no size at all.

d_call j_call v_call clone_size cdr3_aa cdr3_nt
TRBD2 TRBJ2-1 TRBV5-1 . CASSPGNSGGSYNEQFF TGCGCCAGCAGCCCTGGAAATAGCGGGGGCTCCTACAATGAGCAGTTCTTC
. TRBJ1-1 TRBV25-1 few CASSDYPEVEAFF TGTGCCAGCAGTGATTACCCAGAGGTTGAAGCTTTCTTT
. TRBJ2-7 TRBV4-2 once CASSQADTFSYEQYF TGTGCCAGCAGCCAAGCGGACACCTTCTCCTACGAGCAGTACTTC
TRBD2 TRBJ2-5 TRBV4-1 . CASSQPGLAEQETQYF TGCGCCAGCAGCCAGCCGGGACTAGCGGAACAAGAGACCCAGTACTTC
. TRBJ1-2 TRBV4-2 . CASSQGQANYGYTF TGTGCCAGCAGCCAAGGACAGGCTAACTATGGCTACACCTTC
. TRBJ2-5 TRBV7-7 . CASSLRAREIQETQYF TGTGCCAGCAGCTTACGCGCCCGGGAGATCCAAGAGACCCAGTACTTC
TRBD1 TRBJ2-1 TRBV6-4 . CASSGTGDYNEQFF TGTGCCAGCAGTGGGACAGGGGATTACAATGAGCAGTTCTTC
TRBD1 TRBJ1-1 TRBV30 . CAWSVLGQGATEAFF TGTGCCTGGAGTGTACTTGGACAGGGGGCCACTGAAGCTTTCTTT
TRBD1 TRBJ1-2 TRBV7-8 once CASSLFRGSNYGYTF TGTGCCAGCAGCTTATTCAGGGGGAGTAACTATGGCTACACCTTC
. TRBJ1-1 TRBV5-1 . CASSLDRANTEAFF TGCGCCAGCAGCTTGGACAGGGCGAACACTGAAGCTTTCTTT
. TRBJ2-2 TRBV6-4 . CASSEQGVSGELFF TGTGCCAGCAGTGAACAGGGCGTGAGCGGGGAGCTGTTTTTT
TRBD2 TRBJ2-1 TRBV5-1 . CASSQGTSGENEQFF TGCGCCAGCAGCCAAGGGACTAGCGGGGAGAATGAGCAGTTCTTC
. TRBJ2-1 TRBV10-1 . CASSESIVGEQFF TGCGCCAGCAGTGAGTCGATAGTTGGTGAGCAGTTCTTC
TRBD1 TRBJ1-1 TRBV29-1 . CSVALPGQGVRTEAFF TGCAGCGTTGCCTTACCGGGACAGGGCGTTCGTACTGAAGCTTTCTTT
TRBD2 TRBJ2-1 TRBV5-4 few CASSSSGGMSSYNEQFF TGTGCCAGCAGTTCATCCGGGGGGATGAGCTCCTACAATGAGCAGTTCTTC
. TRBJ2-7 TRBV6-5 once CASSYGVSYEQYF TGTGCCAGCAGTTACGGAGTCTCCTACGAGCAGTACTTC
TRBD2 TRBJ2-3 TRBV11-2 . CASSFALAGFPDTQYF TGTGCCAGCAGCTTTGCACTAGCGGGTTTCCCAGATACGCAGTATTTT
. TRBJ1-2 TRBV5-5 . CASSLDSNYGYTF TGTGCCAGCAGCTTGGACAGCAACTATGGCTACACCTTC
. TRBJ2-3 TRBV10-3 . CAISESQSDTQYF TGTGCCATCAGTGAGTCCCAGTCAGATACGCAGTATTTT
TRBD2 TRBJ2-2 TRBV11-2 once CASSLVLAGSNTGELFF TGTGCCAGCAGCTTAGTCCTAGCGGGGTCCAACACCGGGGAGCTGTTTTTT
. TRBJ2-1 TRBV5-1 . CASSLVGDNEQFF TGCGCCAGCAGCTTGGTAGGGGACAATGAGCAGTTCTTC
. TRBJ2-2 TRBV5-5 few CASTVTSSPGELFF TGTGCCAGCACAGTGACTAGTTCGCCCGGGGAGCTGTTTTTT
. TRBJ2-1 TRBV7-2 once CASSSLRPRSQFF TGTGCCAGCAGTAGCCTCCGTCCTCGGTCGCAGTTCTTC
. TRBJ2-2 TRBV7-3 . CASSPFGHIVTGELFF TGTGCCAGCAGCCCATTCGGACACATCGTAACCGGGGAGCTGTTTTTT
. TRBJ1-2 TRBV27 . CASSFGLNYGYTF TGTGCCAGCAGTTTTGGGCTTAACTATGGCTACACCTTC
TRBD2 TRBJ2-1 TRBV5-4 . CASRPVGGGPQWQFF TGTGCCAGCAGACCTGTCGGGGGAGGGCCACAATGGCAGTTCTTC
TRBD1 TRBJ1-1 TRBV5-1 once CASSLEGGAPGEAFF TGCGCCAGCAGCTTGGAAGGGGGCGCGCCGGGTGAAGCTTTCTTT
. TRBJ2-7 TRBV19 . CARQGIYEQYF TGTGCCAGACAGGGAATCTACGAGCAGTACTTC
. TRBJ1-4 TRBV28 . CASSFQGREKLFF TGTGCCAGCAGTTTTCAGGGGCGGGAAAAACTGTTTTTT
. TRBJ2-7 TRBV4-3 . CASSQDGSGQYF TGCGCCAGCAGCCAAGACGGAAGCGGGCAGTACTTC
. TRBJ2-3 TRBV28 . CASDSPSTDTQYF TGTGCCAGCGACAGCCCTAGCACAGATACGCAGTATTTT
. TRBJ1-1 TRBV9 few CASSEQGNTEAFF TGTGCCAGCAGCGAACAGGGTAACACTGAAGCTTTCTTT
TRBD1 TRBJ2-7 TRBV19 once CASSWDRNYEQYF TGTGCCAGTAGTTGGGACAGAAACTACGAGCAGTACTTC
. TRBJ2-5 TRBV7-8 . CASSSTRKETQYF TGTGCCAGCAGCTCTACGCGGAAAGAGACCCAGTACTTC
. TRBJ1-5 TRBV7-9 few CASSLQGGSQPQHF TGTGCCAGCAGCTTACAGGGAGGGAGTCAGCCCCAGCATTTT
. TRBJ1-1 TRBV7-9 . CASSLLGGNTEAFF TGTGCCAGCAGCTTACTCGGCGGGAACACTGAAGCTTTCTTT
TRBD1 TRBJ2-7 TRBV5-4 . CASSYGFVPQGADEQYF TGTGCCAGCAGCTATGGCTTCGTGCCGCAGGGGGCCGACGAGCAGTACTTC
TRBD1 TRBJ1-1 TRBV10-3 . CAISSKGQGLTEAFF TGTGCCATCAGTAGCAAGGGACAGGGCCTAACTGAAGCTTTCTTT
. TRBJ1-5 TRBV6-1 . CASSEGAINQPQHF TGTGCCAGCAGTGAAGGGGCTATCAATCAGCCCCAGCATTTT
. TRBJ2-5 TRBV2 few CASSGGLAQYF TGTGCCAGCTCCGGGGGTCTGGCCCAGTACTTC
. TRBJ1-1 TRBV7-9 . CASSLAGGTGEAFF TGTGCCAGCAGCTTAGCGGGGGGAACGGGGGAAGCTTTCTTT
. TRBJ2-7 TRBV9 . CASSVDGTSPPHEQYF TGTGCCAGCAGCGTAGATGGGACTTCCCCCCCCCACGAGCAGTACTTC
TRBD2 TRBJ2-2 TRBV4-1 . CASSRRTSGRKTGELFF TGCGCCAGCAGCCGAAGGACTAGCGGGAGGAAAACCGGGGAGCTGTTTTTT
. TRBJ2-1 TRBV7-2 . CASSLEFAGYNEQFF TGTGCCAGCAGCTTAGAATTTGCAGGCTACAATGAGCAGTTCTTC